This passage covers 10 T cell receptor beta chains from one sample sequenced in a study of cytomegalovirus exposure and HLA in healthy donors. Primers included in the PCR were 60 Vbeta and 13 Jbeta primers. The method was immunoSEQ multiplex PCR; TCRdb's version includes in-frame clones alone and lacks a portion of them. Of roughly 150,000 clones listed, 70% to 80% are singletons. The source material was PBMCs. The receptors originated from a woman between 40 and 50 years old in good health and CMV-seronegative.

This sequence joins TRBV5-1 and TRBJ2-7, with 13 bases identical to TRBD2. With V trimmed by 3 bases and J by 12 bases, 12 bases remained unmatched. Per the germline V gene, CDR1 is SGHRS and CDR2 is YFSETQ. This CDR3 region has 15 residues. As DNA, the CDR3 is TGCGCCAGCAGCTCTACCGAAGGACTAGCGGGAGAGGGGTACTTC. Its protein product is CASSSTEGLAGEGYF.

This clone was picked up one time. The chain uses TRBV2 and TRBJ1-1, with 11 nucleotides matching TRBD1. Germline V CDR1 and CDR2: SNHLY, FYNNEI. After removal of 6 bases from V and 5 bases from J, the junction contained 5 bases not matched to a gene. The CDR3 length is 14 residues. This CDR3 is CASREGQGGTEAFF. The CDR3 nucleotides read TGTGCCAGCAGGGAGGGACAGGGGGGGACTGAAGCTTTCTTT.

V and J are TRBV18 and TRBJ2-7, with a weak D call TRBD2 (6 bases). Germline V gene lookup returns CDR1 KGHSH and CDR2 LQKENI. CDR3 length equals 16 residues. Trimming took 2 bases from V and 5 from J, leaving 19 bases between them. The DNA of the CDR3 is TGTGCCAGCTCACCATCGGTTCCGACGCGGGGCAACGAGCAGTACTTC. Encoded protein: CASSPSVPTRGNEQYF.

The V gene is TRBV18, the J gene TRBJ2-5; 9 bases fit TRBD1. V lost 3 bases, J lost 5 bases, and 1 base stayed unmatched. CDR1 and CDR2 from the germline V gene are KGHSH and LQKENI. The length of the CDR3 is 13 residues. This chain's CDR3 is CASSPGQGETQYF. CDR3 DNA sequence: TGTGCCAGCTCACCCGGACAGGGGGAGACCCAGTACTTC.

V is TRBV5-1 and J is TRBJ2-7; D possibly corresponds to TRBD1 (5 bases). Germline V lookup: CDR1 SGHRS, CDR2 YFSETQ. This CDR3 region has 13 residues. V was pared by 4 bases and J by 6 bases, with 14 bases between. The DNA of the CDR3 is TGCGCCAGCAGCCCGAAAACAGGAAGCGAGCAGTACTTC. This codes for CASSPKTGSEQYF.

The chain employs TRBV5-6 and TRBJ1-5; TRBD1 agrees at 7 bases. J was trimmed by 7 bases and V by 4 bases; bases with no gene match: 11. The CDR3 runs 15 residues. CDR1 is SGHDT, CDR2 YYEEEE, per germline. Written as DNA, the CDR3 is TGTGCCAGCAGCCTAAGTTTGCAGGGGGGACAGCCCCAGCATTTT. This sequence encodes CASSLSLQGGQPQHF.

CDR3 DNA sequence: TGTGCCAGCTCGGGGAGTAGGATGAACACTGAAGCTTTCTTT. Residues: CASSGSRMNTEAFF. J is TRBJ1-1 and V is TRBV14; D gene uncertain. The CDR3 covers 14 residues. Germline assignment: CDR1 SGHDN and CDR2 FVKESK. The V gene lost 8 bases and the J gene lost 0 bases, with 13 bases spanning the gap.

This rearrangement joins TRBV9 to TRBJ2-1; D may be TRBD1 (6 bases). The CDR3 has 14 amino acids. The germline V gene encodes CDR1 SGDLS and CDR2 YYNGEE. V lost 3 bases and J lost 1, with 8 bases in between. CDR3 bases: TGTGCCAGCAGCGCGACAGGTTCCTACAATGAGCAGTTCTTC. It is translated as CASSATGSYNEQFF.

Here the CDR3 DNA reads TGCGCCAGCAGCCAGACAGCCTCCTACGAGCAGTACTTC. Protein product: CASSQTASYEQYF. V gene TRBV4-1 combines with J gene TRBJ2-7, with D tentatively TRBD1 (5 bases). With 3 bases removed from V and 0 bases from J, the gap between germline ends came to 6 bases. Germline CDR1 reads MGHRA; CDR2 reads YSYEKL. The CDR3 spans 13 residues.

The CDR3 reads CASSYRGRDEQFF. Written as DNA, the CDR3 is TGTGCCAGTAGTTACAGGGGGCGGGATGAGCAGTTCTTC. The J gene is TRBJ2-1, the V gene TRBV19; TRBD1 agrees at 9 bases. The trim removed 5 bases at V and 8 bases at J, leaving 4 bases unmatched. Germline V lookup: CDR1 LNHDA, CDR2 SQIVND (reference sequence). The CDR3 has 13 amino acids.